Listed here is a single T cell receptor beta chain. As yet, its antigen is unknown. This record belongs to a study of vaccination and CD4 T cells after COVID-19. Study-wide background: SARS-CoV-2 had been detected by nasal swab PCR in convalescent patients; several were mild, one severe.

The assay that was used to sequence DNA from cultured CD4+ T cells was the Oncomine TCR Beta short-read assay. Genomic DNA was drawn out of CD4+ T cells grown in culture. TCRdb itself ran the PCR reads through MiXCR, one entry per CDR3 protein. The table lists fewer than 20,000 distinct CDR3 sequences, 63% of them singletons, with more than 10% in the top ten. The treatment was: approximately nine-day PBMC culture with coronavirus spike peptide pools or control peptides (ViraFEST assay). Before TCRs were sequenced, ViraFEST expanded antigen-specific T cells with peptide pools. PBMCs were cultured at over 1.5 million per well with 7.5 to 10 IU/ml IL-2 and approximately 10 ug/ml peptide pools. Material for sequencing was CD4+ T cells from blood, cultured in vitro. This TCR derives from a human donor who had recovered from COVID-19.

This chain's CDR3 is CANRANTGELFF. CDR3 bases: TGTGCCAACAGGGCCAACACCGGGGAGCTGTTTTTT. The chain links TRBV28 to TRBJ2-2; possible D gene TRBD1, 6 bases. Trimming removed 10 bases at V and 2 bases at J, with 8 bases between. CDR1 is MDHEN, CDR2 SYDVKM, per germline. The CDR3 runs 12 residues.